The T cell receptor (beta chain) described here comes from a study of PD-L1 blockade in urothelial cancer. The CDR3 sequence is 16 residues long. Germline V lookup: CDR1 SGHKS, CDR2 YYEKEE (reference sequence). The J segment lost 4 bases and the V segment lost 3 bases, leaving 8 bases of the junction unmatched. Only in-frame clones appear in the TCRdb table, and some are missing; sequencing was by immunoSEQ multiplex PCR. The sample includes about 33,000 clones, roughly 84% seen only once; the top ten take approximately 14%. This sample's time point: pretreatment peripheral blood. The V call is TRBV5-5, the J call TRBJ1-5; 9 bases are a match to TRBD1. The sequences come from PBMCs, collected around atezolizumab (anti-PD-L1) treatment. This sequence was found in a man in his sixties with urothelial cancer. The CDR3 sequence is CASSSLPGQGNQPQHF. The CDR3 DNA reads as TGTGCCAGCAGCTCGCTACCGGGACAGGGAAATCAGCCCCAGCATTTT.